These 32 T cell receptor beta chains were all obtained from the same sample, sequenced in a study of T-cell memory formation after mild COVID-19. A single record per CDR3 protein comes from TCRdb applying MiXCR to the 5' RACE reads. This table has 210,000 or so distinct CDR3 sequences, about 27% appearing once. The sequenced sample consisted of PBMCs or a T cell subset sorted from them (not recorded which). Every receptor here comes from an adult woman who had mild COVID-19 (a few samples of this study predate the infection). Cell type and time point are not known.

There are a few counts of this clonotype. The chain employs TRBV2 and TRBJ1-1, with D perhaps TRBD1 (5 bases). V gave up 7 bases and J gave up 6 bases, with 15 bases separating them. CDR1 and CDR2 from the germline V gene are SNHLY and FYNNEI. CDR3 length: 13 amino acids. The CDR3 loop is CASKRGERSEAFF. The DNA of the CDR3 is TGTGCCAGCAAGCGGGGGGAGAGGTCTGAAGCTTTCTTT.

This clonotype has a count of ten or more. The genes are TRBV29-1 and TRBJ1-2; possible D gene TRBD1, 5 bases. Germline V gene lookup returns CDR1 SQVTM and CDR2 ANQGSEA. Trimming left V 0 bases short and J 8 bases short, with 13 bases between. This CDR3 comprises 13 residues. The CDR3: CSVEDLHQGGYTF. Here the CDR3 DNA reads TGCAGCGTTGAAGATCTTCACCAGGGAGGCTACACCTTC.

The table lists this clonotype with a few counts. CDR3 region: CASSPAGTGDSYEQYF. The CDR3 DNA follows: TGCGCCAGCAGCCCAGCCGGGACAGGCGATTCCTACGAGCAGTACTTC. The chain couples TRBV4-1 to TRBJ2-7; 8 positions agree with TRBD1. J gave up 1 base and V 4 bases, and 9 bases lay outside the gene matches. The germline CDR1 and CDR2 sequences are MGHRA and YSYEKL. The CDR3 length is 16 residues.

The chain has TRBV6-1 and TRBJ1-3; D is possibly TRBD1 (6 bases). Germline CDR1 and CDR2: MNHNS and SASEGT. CDR3 length equals 15 residues. Trimming removed 7 bases at V and 0 bases at J, with 13 bases between. The CDR3 reads CASKEGDISGNTIYF. Here the CDR3 DNA reads TGTGCCAGCAAGGAGGGGGACATCTCTGGAAACACCATATATTTT.

The CDR3 nucleotides are TGTGCCAGCAGACTGGACAGGGTCTCCTACGAGCAGTACTTC. It is translated as CASRLDRVSYEQYF. The V call is TRBV28, the J call TRBJ2-7; 8 nucleotides line up with TRBD1. V trimming: 6 bases; J trimming: 0 bases; junction bases outside the gene matches: 4. Germline V gene lookup returns CDR1 MDHEN and CDR2 SYDVKM. The CDR3 length is 14 residues.

V gene TRBV7-8 combines with J gene TRBJ2-4; D not resolved. CDR1 and CDR2 (germline): SGHVS, FQNEAQ. This CDR3 has 13 amino acids. Trimming pared 1 base from V and 7 bases from J, leaving 8 bases between. CDR3 in amino acids: CASSLDIRNIQYF. As DNA, the CDR3 is TGTGCCAGCAGCTTAGATATACGGAACATTCAGTACTTC.

This clonotype was counted only a few times. The chain couples TRBV12-3 or TRBV12-4 to TRBJ1-6; 9 bases match TRBD1. CDR3 length equals 15 residues. V gave up 6 bases and J gave up 5 bases; unmatched junction bases: 5. Written as DNA, the CDR3 is TGTGCCAGCAGCCCACAGGGGGCCCATAATTCACCCCTCCACTTT. This gives the protein CASSPQGAHNSPLHF.

This clonotype was observed many times. The V gene is TRBV7-9, the J gene TRBJ2-6; D is unresolved. Germline-derived CDR1 and CDR2 are SEHNR and FQNEAQ (reference sequence). V was shortened by 1 base and J by 0 bases, with 10 bases between the two germline ends. This CDR3 is built from 17 residues. The CDR3 is CASSLDVGHSGANVLTF. The CDR3 DNA reads TGTGCCAGCAGCTTAGATGTCGGTCACTCTGGGGCCAACGTCCTGACTTTC.

The chain combines TRBV21-1 with TRBJ2-1; no DNA check was done on the table's D call, TRBD2. TRBV21-1 is termed a pseudogene. This CDR3 region has 15 residues. The CDR3 loop is CASSTLRENSNEQFF. As DNA, the CDR3 is TGTGCCAGCAGCACCCTTCGGGAGAACTCCAATGAGCAGTTCTTC.

J is TRBJ2-1 and V is TRBV9; 11 bases fit TRBD2. V gave up 3 bases and J gave up 7 bases; unmatched junction bases: 9. The germline CDR1 and CDR2 sequences are SGDLS and YYNGEE. This CDR3 comprises 16 residues. CDR3 sequence: CASSDLSGRGFNEQFF. The DNA for the CDR3 is TGTGCCAGCAGCGACCTTAGCGGGAGGGGATTTAATGAGCAGTTCTTC.

J is TRBJ1-1 and V is TRBV20-1; maybe TRBD1 (5 bases). Germline V CDR1 and CDR2: DFQATT, SNEGSKA (reference sequence). The CDR3 is 12 residues long. V was pared by 5 bases and J by 6 bases, with 13 bases between. Here the CDR3 DNA reads TGCAGTGCTCTTGCCTTGGGGGCTGAAGCTTTCTTT. Protein sequence: CSALALGAEAFF.

This clonotype was seen many times. The chain links TRBV5-1 to TRBJ2-3; 7 nucleotides align to TRBD1. There are 15 residues in the CDR3. The J segment lost 3 bases and the V segment lost 2 bases, leaving 6 bases of the junction unmatched. CDR1 and CDR2 (germline): SGHRS, YFSETQ. The CDR3 loop is CASSFGDRPTDTQYF. CDR3 nucleotide sequence: TGCGCCAGCAGCTTCGGGGACAGACCTACAGATACGCAGTATTTT.

This clonotype appeared a few times. V gene TRBV12-3 or TRBV12-4 combines with J gene TRBJ1-5; D gene ambiguous. The CDR3 sequence is 15 residues long. V was cut by 6 bases and J by 1 base, with 13 bases left in between. The CDR3 nucleotides read TGTGCCAGCAGCGTCGAGGGAATAAGCAATCAGCCCCAGCATTTT. This translates into CASSVEGISNQPQHF.

The chain combines TRBV5-5 with TRBJ2-1, with 12 bases fitting TRBD1. The CDR3 loop spans 16 amino acids. Trimming removed 4 bases from V and 3 bases from J; junction bases left unmatched: 5. Germline assignment: CDR1 SGHKS and CDR2 YYEKEE (reference sequence). The CDR3 is CASSPGTGGFYNEQFF. As DNA, the CDR3 is TGTGCCAGCAGCCCCGGGACAGGGGGCTTCTACAATGAGCAGTTCTTC.

This clonotype was seen only a few times. This sequence joins TRBV6-2 or TRBV6-3 and TRBJ2-5; D remains unclear. Deletions cut 4 bases from V and 5 bases from J, with 20 bases between. This CDR3 spans 16 amino acids. The V gene's germline CDR1 is MNHEY and CDR2 SVGEGT. The CDR3 nucleotides are TGTGCCAGCAGTTCCGATTTTGTTCGGCCGCCGGAGACCCAGTACTTC. As protein: CASSSDFVRPPETQYF.

This clonotype has only a few counts. The chain employs TRBV3-1 and TRBJ2-7, with 14 bases that match TRBD2. The CDR3 loop spans 17 amino acids. Germline values: CDR1 LGHDT, CDR2 YNNKEL (reference sequence). Germline trimming cut 5 bases from V and 6 bases from J; bases unmatched to any gene: 12. CDR3 coding DNA: TGTGCCAGCAGCTCATACGGGACTAGCGGGAGTAAGGGCGAGCAGTACTTC. Amino acids: CASSSYGTSGSKGEQYF.

V gene TRBV5-1 combines with J gene TRBJ1-3, with 8 bases aligning to TRBD1. The CDR3 length is 16 residues. Germline CDR1 and CDR2: SGHRS and YFSETQ. Losses at the gene ends were 4 bases for V and 0 bases for J; bases not matched to a gene: 6. CDR3 nucleotides: TGCGCCAGCAGCAACGGACAGGGACACTCTGGAAACACCATATATTTT. Translated: CASSNGQGHSGNTIYF.

The chain links TRBV5-6 to TRBJ2-7; possibly TRBD1 or TRBD2 for D (5 bases each). The CDR3 spans 14 residues. The V gene's germline CDR1 is SGHDT and CDR2 YYEEEE. The V gene lost 0 bases and the J gene lost 2 bases, with 9 bases spanning the gap. The CDR3 coding sequence is TGTGCCAGCAGCTTGGATGGGGGTACCTACGAGCAGTACTTC. Its protein product is CASSLDGGTYEQYF.

The chain employs TRBV6-2 or TRBV6-3 and TRBJ1-1; perhaps TRBD1 as D (6 bases). The CDR3 has 15 residues. The germline V gene encodes CDR1 MNHEY and CDR2 SVGEGT. Trimming shortened V by 2 bases and J by 4 bases, and 14 bases separated the two germline ends. The CDR3 coding sequence is TGTGCCAGCAGTTACCCGTGGGGGCATGGCACTGAAGCTTTCTTT. It yields the protein CASSYPWGHGTEAFF.

Only a few counts were recorded for this clonotype. The rearrangement uses TRBV29-1 and TRBJ2-3; D is possibly TRBD1 (7 bases). Germline values: CDR1 SQVTM, CDR2 ANQGSEA. The CDR3 has 13 amino acids. V lost 5 bases and J 6 bases, leaving 15 bases between the germline ends. DNA for the CDR3: TGCAGCGTTAAGGAGGGGGCAGGGGATACGCAGTATTTT. This codes for CSVKEGAGDTQYF.

This sequence joins TRBV7-2 and TRBJ2-7, with 8 bases lining up with TRBD2. Trimming at V came to 5 bases and at J to 4 bases, leaving 7 bases not matched to a gene. This CDR3 has 14 amino acids. CDR1 and CDR2 (germline): SGHTA, FQGNSA. CDR3 bases: TGTGCCAGCAGCAAAAGCGGGGGTGGTTACGAGCAGTACTTC. Its translation is CASSKSGGGYEQYF.

The chain employs TRBV6-1 and TRBJ1-3, with no clear D. CDR1 and CDR2 from the germline V gene are MNHNS and SASEGT. V gave up 2 bases and J gave up 0 bases, with 5 bases separating them. This CDR3 contains 14 residues. CDR3 DNA: TGTGCCAGCAGTGAATGGGCCTCTGGAAACACCATATATTTT. It translates to CASSEWASGNTIYF.

The chain employs TRBV5-1 and TRBJ2-3, with D tentatively TRBD2 (6 bases). Trimming pared 5 bases from V and 6 bases from J, leaving 16 bases between. The CDR3 totals 14 residues. CDR1 SGHRS and CDR2 YFSETQ come from the germline V gene. CDR3 coding DNA: TGCGCCAGCAGAAAGGACGGGAGCTTGGATACGCAGTATTTT. Protein: CASRKDGSLDTQYF.

This clonotype was seen only a few times. The chain is built from TRBV12-3 or TRBV12-4 and TRBJ2-2; D not certain. This CDR3 contains 14 residues. V lost 2 bases and J 4 bases, leaving 8 bases between the germline ends. The CDR3 region has the DNA TGTGCCAGCAGTTTATTCAGGACCACCGGGGAGCTGTTTTTT. It specifies CASSLFRTTGELFF.

The V and J genes are TRBV15 and TRBJ2-5; D is possibly TRBD2 (7 bases). Germline CDR1 LNHNV, CDR2 YYDKDF (reference sequence). The CDR3 is made up of 16 amino acids. The germline V and J ends were trimmed by 2 bases and 5 bases, with 18 bases remaining between them. The CDR3 nucleotides are TGTGCCACCAGCAGAACCCTCGGAGGGGGGGCTGAGACCCAGTACTTC. Protein: CATSRTLGGGAETQYF.

The chain uses TRBV9 and TRBJ2-3; perhaps TRBD2 as D (6 bases). The V end lost 2 bases, the J end lost 2 bases, and 12 bases lay between the germline ends. Germline V lookup: CDR1 SGDLS, CDR2 YYNGEE. The CDR3 loop spans 15 amino acids. CDR3 in DNA: TGTGCCAGCAGCGTTCGGAGCGGGTCCACAGATACGCAGTATTTT. It is translated as CASSVRSGSTDTQYF.

This clonotype was recorded a few times. The chain recombines TRBV5-1 with TRBJ1-5, with 8 bases identical to TRBD1. V dropped 2 bases and J dropped 7; count of bases not matched to a gene: 5. Looked up from germline, CDR1 is SGHRS and CDR2 is YFSETQ. The CDR3 is made up of 14 amino acids. This chain's CDR3 is CASSLRTGQQPQHF. The CDR3, as DNA: TGCGCCAGCAGCTTACGGACAGGGCAACAGCCCCAGCATTTT.

V usage is TRBV7-3 and J usage is TRBJ2-2; tentatively, D is TRBD2 (6 bases). Germline loops: CDR1 SGHTA, CDR2 FQGTGA. Trimming took 2 bases from V and 2 from J, leaving 12 bases between them. This CDR3 contains 16 residues. The chain's CDR3 is CASSLRRGGNTGELFF. Here the CDR3 DNA reads TGTGCCAGCAGCTTACGGAGGGGCGGTAACACCGGGGAGCTGTTTTTT.

The V and J genes are TRBV12-3 or TRBV12-4 and TRBJ2-3, with D unresolved. The CDR3 is made up of 12 amino acids. V was pared by 7 bases and J by 7 bases, with 12 bases between. The CDR3 sequence is CASTPTLYTQYF. CDR3 coding DNA: TGTGCCAGCACCCCTACCCTCTATACGCAGTATTTT.

The genes are TRBV7-2 and TRBJ2-7, with a possible D match to TRBD1 (5 bases). With 0 bases removed from V and 3 bases from J, the gap between germline ends came to 9 bases. The germline V gene has CDR1 SGHTA and CDR2 FQGNSA. The CDR3 contains 14 residues. The CDR3 bases are TGTGCCAGCAGCTTAGCGTGGACAAACTACGAGCAGTACTTC. It yields the protein CASSLAWTNYEQYF.

This rearrangement joins TRBV5-1 to TRBJ2-3, with 9 nucleotides matching TRBD2. The trim removed 3 bases at V and 5 bases at J, leaving 7 bases unmatched. The CDR3 has 15 residues. Germline CDR1 SGHRS, CDR2 YFSETQ. The CDR3 coding sequence is TGCGCCAGCAGCTCGGGGGCGGGGGGGCGAGATACGCAGTATTTT. Its translation is CASSSGAGGRDTQYF.

Here the CDR3 reads CASSPGQITEAFF. CDR3 nucleotides: TGTGCCAGCAGCCCAGGACAGATCACTGAAGCTTTCTTT. The chain employs TRBV6-2 or TRBV6-3 and TRBJ1-1; perhaps TRBD1 as D (6 bases). The CDR3 loop spans 13 amino acids. Per germline, CDR1 MNHEY and CDR2 SVGEGT. V lost 6 bases and J lost 4, with 12 bases in between.